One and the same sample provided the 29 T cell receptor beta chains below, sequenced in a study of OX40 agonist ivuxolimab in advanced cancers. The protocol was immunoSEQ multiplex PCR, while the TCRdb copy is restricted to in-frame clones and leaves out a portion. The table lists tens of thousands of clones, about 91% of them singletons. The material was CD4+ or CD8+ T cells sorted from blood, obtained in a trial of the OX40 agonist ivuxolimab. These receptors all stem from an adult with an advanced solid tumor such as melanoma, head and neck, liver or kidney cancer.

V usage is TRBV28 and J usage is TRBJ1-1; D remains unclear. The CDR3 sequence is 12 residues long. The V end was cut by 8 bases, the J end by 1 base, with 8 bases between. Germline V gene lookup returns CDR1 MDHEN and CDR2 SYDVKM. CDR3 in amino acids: CASGWGNTEAFF. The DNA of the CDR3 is TGTGCCAGCGGCTGGGGGAACACTGAAGCTTTCTTT.

The CDR3 loop reads CASSLYSSYEQYF. Here the CDR3 DNA reads TGTGCCAGCAGTTTATATAGTTCCTACGAGCAGTACTTC. This rearrangement joins TRBV28 to TRBJ2-7; D unclear. Trimming stripped 1 base from V and 1 base from J, with 5 bases between. This CDR3 has 13 residues. Germline-derived CDR1 and CDR2 are MDHEN and SYDVKM.

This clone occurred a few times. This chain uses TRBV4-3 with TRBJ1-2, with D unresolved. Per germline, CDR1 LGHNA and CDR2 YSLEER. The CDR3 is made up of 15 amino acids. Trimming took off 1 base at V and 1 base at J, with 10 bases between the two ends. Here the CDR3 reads CASSQVADYNYGYTF. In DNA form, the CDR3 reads TGCGCCAGCAGCCAAGTGGCAGACTATAACTATGGCTACACCTTC.

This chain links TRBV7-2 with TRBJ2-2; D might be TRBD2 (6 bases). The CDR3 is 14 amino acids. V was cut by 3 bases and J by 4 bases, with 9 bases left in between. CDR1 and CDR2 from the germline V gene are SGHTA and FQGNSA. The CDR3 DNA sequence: TGTGCCAGCAGCTTTGTCGGGAGCACCGGGGAGCTGTTTTTT. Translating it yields CASSFVGSTGELFF.

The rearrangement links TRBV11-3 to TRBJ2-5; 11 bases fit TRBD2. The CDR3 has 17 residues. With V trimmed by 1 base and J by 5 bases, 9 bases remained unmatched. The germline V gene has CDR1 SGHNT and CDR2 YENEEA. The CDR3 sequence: CASSLGTLAGVEETQYF. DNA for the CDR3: TGTGCCAGCAGCTTAGGGACACTAGCGGGAGTGGAGGAGACCCAGTACTTC.

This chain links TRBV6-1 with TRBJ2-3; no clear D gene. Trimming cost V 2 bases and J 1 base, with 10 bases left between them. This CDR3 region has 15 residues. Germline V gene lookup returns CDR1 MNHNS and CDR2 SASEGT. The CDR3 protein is CASSEMETRTDTQYF. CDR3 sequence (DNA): TGTGCCAGCAGTGAAATGGAGACTCGCACAGATACGCAGTATTTT.

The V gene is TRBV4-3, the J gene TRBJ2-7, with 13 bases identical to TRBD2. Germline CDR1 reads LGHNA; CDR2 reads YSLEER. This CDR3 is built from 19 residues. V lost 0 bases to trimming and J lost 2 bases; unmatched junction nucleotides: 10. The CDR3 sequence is CASSQDRTFGLAGAYEQYF. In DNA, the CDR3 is TGCGCCAGCAGCCAAGACCGGACCTTCGGACTAGCGGGAGCCTACGAGCAGTACTTC.

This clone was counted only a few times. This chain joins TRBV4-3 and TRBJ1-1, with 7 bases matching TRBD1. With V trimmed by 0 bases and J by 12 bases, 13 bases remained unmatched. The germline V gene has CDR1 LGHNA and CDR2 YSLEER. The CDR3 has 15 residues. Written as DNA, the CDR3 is TGCGCCAGCAGCCAAGACCGTACCTACAGGGGAGGGACTTTCTTT. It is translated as CASSQDRTYRGGTFF.

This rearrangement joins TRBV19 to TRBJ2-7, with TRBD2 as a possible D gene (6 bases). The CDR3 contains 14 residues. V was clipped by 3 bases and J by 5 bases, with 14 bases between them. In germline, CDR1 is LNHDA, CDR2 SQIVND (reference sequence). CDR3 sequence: CASSIGTRPDEQYF. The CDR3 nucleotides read TGTGCCAGTAGTATTGGGACTCGACCCGACGAGCAGTACTTC.

The CDR3 region is CASSATDSYEQFF. CDR3 coding DNA: TGTGCCAGCAGCGCTACAGACTCTTATGAGCAGTTCTTC. The rearrangement uses TRBV7-9 and TRBJ2-1; D gene uncertain. The CDR3 has 13 amino acids. Germline V gene data show CDR1 as SEHNR and CDR2 as FQNEAQ (reference sequence). Trimming left V 5 bases short and J 8 bases short, with 13 bases between.

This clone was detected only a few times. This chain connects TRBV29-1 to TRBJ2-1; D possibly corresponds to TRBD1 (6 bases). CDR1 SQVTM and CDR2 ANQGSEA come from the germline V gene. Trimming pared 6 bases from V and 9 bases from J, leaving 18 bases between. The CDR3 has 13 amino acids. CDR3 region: CSVEPQGSTEQFF. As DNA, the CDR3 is TGCAGCGTCGAACCACAGGGTTCCACTGAGCAGTTCTTC.

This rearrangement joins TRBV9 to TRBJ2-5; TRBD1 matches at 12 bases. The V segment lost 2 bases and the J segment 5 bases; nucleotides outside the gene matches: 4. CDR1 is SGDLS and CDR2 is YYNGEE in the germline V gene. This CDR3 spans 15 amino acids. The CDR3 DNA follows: TGTGCCAGCAGCGTTCGGGACAGGGGGCAGGAGACCCAGTACTTC. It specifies CASSVRDRGQETQYF. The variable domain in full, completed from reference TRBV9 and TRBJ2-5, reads DSGVTQTPKHLITATGQRVTLRCSPRSGDLSVYWYQQSLDQGLQFLIQYYNGEERAKGNILERFSAQQFPDLHSELNLSSLELGDSALYFCASSVRDRGQETQYFGPGTRLLVL.

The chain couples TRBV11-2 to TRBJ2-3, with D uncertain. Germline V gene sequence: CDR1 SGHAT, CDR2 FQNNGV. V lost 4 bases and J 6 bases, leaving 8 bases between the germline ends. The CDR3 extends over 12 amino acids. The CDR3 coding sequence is TGTGCCAGCAGCTATATGGAGGATACGCAGTATTTT. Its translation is CASSYMEDTQYF. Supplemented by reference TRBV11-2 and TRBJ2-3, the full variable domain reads EAGVAQSPRYKIIEKRQSVAFWCNPISGHATLYWYQQILGQGPKLLIQFQNNGVVDDSQLPKDRFSAERLKGVDSTLKIQPAKLEDSAVYLCASSYMEDTQYFGPGTRLTVL.

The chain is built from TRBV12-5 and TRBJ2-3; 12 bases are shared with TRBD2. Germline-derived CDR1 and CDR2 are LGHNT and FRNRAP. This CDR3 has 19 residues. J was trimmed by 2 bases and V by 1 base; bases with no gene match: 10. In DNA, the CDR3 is TGTGCTAGTGGTTTGGGACTAGCGGGAGTAGGTTTCGTCACAGATACGCAGTATTTT. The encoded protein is CASGLGLAGVGFVTDTQYF.

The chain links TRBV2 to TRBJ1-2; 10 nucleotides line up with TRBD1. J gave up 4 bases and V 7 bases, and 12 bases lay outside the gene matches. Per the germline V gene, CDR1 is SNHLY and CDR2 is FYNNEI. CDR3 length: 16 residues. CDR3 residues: CASKPGQGTPRYGYTF. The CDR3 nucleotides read TGTGCCAGCAAGCCGGGACAGGGGACTCCTCGCTATGGCTACACCTTC. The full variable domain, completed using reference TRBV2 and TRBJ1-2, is EPEVTQTPSHQVTQMGQEVILRCVPISNHLYFYWYRQILGQKVEFLVSFYNNEISEKSEIFDDQFSVERPDGSNFTLKIRSTKLEDSAMYFCASKPGQGTPRYGYTFGSGTRLTVV.

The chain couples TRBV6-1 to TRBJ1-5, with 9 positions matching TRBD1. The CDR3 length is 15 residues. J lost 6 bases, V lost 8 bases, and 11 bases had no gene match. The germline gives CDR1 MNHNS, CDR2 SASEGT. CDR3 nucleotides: TGTGCCAGCCACCACGGGACAGGGACGTCTCAGCCCCAGCATTTT. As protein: CASHHGTGTSQPQHF.

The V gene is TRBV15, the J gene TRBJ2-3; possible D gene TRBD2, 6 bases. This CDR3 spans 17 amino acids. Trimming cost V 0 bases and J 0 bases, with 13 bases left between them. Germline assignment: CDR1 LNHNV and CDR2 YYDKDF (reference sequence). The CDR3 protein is CATSRDRLANSTDTQYF. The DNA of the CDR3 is TGTGCCACCAGCAGAGATCGGCTAGCGAACAGCACAGATACGCAGTATTTT.

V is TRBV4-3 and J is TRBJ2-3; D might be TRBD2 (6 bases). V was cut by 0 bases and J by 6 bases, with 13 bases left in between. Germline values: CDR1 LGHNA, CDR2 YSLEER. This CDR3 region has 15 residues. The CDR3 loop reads CASSQDRTGADTQYF. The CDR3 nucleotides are TGCGCCAGCAGCCAAGATAGGACGGGAGCGGATACGCAGTATTTT.

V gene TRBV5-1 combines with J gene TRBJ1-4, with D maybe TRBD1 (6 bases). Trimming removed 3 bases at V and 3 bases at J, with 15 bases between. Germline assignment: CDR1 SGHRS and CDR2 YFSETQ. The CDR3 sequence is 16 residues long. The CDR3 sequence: CASSYWVGAANEKLFF. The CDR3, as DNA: TGCGCCAGCAGCTATTGGGTGGGGGCGGCTAATGAAAAACTGTTTTTT.

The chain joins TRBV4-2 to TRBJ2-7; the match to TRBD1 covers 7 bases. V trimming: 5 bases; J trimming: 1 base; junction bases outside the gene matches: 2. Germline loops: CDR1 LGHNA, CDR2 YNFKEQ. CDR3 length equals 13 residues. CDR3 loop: CASSSGQSYEQYF. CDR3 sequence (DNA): TGTGCCAGCAGCTCGGGACAGTCCTACGAGCAGTACTTC.

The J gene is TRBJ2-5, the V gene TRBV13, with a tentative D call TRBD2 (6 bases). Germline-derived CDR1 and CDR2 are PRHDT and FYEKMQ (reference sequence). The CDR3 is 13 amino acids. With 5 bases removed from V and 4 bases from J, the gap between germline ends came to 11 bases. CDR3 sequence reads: CASSPTGGETQYF. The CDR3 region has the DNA TGTGCCAGCAGCCCGACCGGGGGAGAGACCCAGTACTTC.

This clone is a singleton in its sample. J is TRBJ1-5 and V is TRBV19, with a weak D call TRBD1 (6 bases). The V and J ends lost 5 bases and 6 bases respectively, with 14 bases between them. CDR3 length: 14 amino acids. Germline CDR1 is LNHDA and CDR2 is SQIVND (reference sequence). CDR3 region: CASSGRTGFQPQHF. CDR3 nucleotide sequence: TGTGCCAGTAGTGGTCGTACAGGGTTTCAGCCCCAGCATTTT.

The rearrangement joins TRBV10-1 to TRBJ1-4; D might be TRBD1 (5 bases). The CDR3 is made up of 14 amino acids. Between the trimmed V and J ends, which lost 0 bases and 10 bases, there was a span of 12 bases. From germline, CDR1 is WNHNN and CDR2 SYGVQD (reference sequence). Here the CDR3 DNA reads TGCGCCAGCAGTGAGTCCTGGAGGGGAGGAAAACTGTTTTTT. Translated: CASSESWRGGKLFF.

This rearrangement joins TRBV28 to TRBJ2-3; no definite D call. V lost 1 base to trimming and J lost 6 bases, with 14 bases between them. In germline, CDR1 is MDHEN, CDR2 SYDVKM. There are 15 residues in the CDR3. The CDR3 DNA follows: TGTGCCAGCAGTTTATTGGTGAGGTTTGTGGATACGCAGTATTTT. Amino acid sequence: CASSLLVRFVDTQYF.

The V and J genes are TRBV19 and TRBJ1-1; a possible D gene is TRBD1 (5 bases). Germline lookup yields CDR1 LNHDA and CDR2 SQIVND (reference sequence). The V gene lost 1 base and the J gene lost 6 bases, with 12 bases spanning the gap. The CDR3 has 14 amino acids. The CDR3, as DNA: TGTGCCAGTAGTATAGCACACGACAGCGCTGAAGCTTTCTTT. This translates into CASSIAHDSAEAFF.

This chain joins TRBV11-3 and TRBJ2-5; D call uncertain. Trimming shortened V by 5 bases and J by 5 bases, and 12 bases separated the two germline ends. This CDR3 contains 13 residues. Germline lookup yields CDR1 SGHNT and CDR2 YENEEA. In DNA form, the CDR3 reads TGTGCCAGCAGCATCAGTAAGAGGGAGACCCAGTACTTC. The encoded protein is CASSISKRETQYF.

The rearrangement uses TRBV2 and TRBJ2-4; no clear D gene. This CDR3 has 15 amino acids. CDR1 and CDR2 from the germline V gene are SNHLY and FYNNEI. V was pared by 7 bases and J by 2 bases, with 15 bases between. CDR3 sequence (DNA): TGTGCCAGCAATAATCCCGGGCGCCCCAAAAACATTCAGTACTTC. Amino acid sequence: CASNNPGRPKNIQYF.

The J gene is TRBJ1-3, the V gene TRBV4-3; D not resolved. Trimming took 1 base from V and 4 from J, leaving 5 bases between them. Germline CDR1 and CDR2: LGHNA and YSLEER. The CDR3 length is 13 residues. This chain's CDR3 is CASSQGHGNTIYF. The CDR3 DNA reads TGCGCCAGCAGCCAAGGACACGGAAACACCATATATTTT.

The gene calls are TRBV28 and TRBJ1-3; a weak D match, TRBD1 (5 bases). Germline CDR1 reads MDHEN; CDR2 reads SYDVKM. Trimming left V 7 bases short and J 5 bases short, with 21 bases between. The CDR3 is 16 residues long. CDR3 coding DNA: TGTGCCAGCACCCCGGCGAAAAACAGGTTACGAAACACCATATATTTT. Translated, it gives CASTPAKNRLRNTIYF. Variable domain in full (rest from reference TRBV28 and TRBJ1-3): DVKVTQSSRYLVKRTGEKVFLECVQDMDHENMFWYRQDPGLGLRLIYFSYDVKMKEKGDIPEGYSVSREKKERFSLILESASTNQTSMYLCASTPAKNRLRNTIYFGEGSWLTVV.